The sequence of this T cell receptor beta chain was determined in a study of blood T cells in healthy people across ages. As concerns this clonotype: Its target is unknown.

A second PCR of 7 to 11 cycles used a sample-barcoded 5' primer and a J-beta primer mix. TCRdb recomputed calls from the 5' RACE reads with MiXCR, one row per CDR3 protein. Of over a million distinct CDR3 sequences in the sample, 45% to 70% are singletons; the top ten hold 5% to 7%. Study-wide results and caveats: There were more naive CD4+ cells and higher diversity in long-lived donors than in aged donors. PBMC samples, being unsorted, prevented any conclusive comparison of naive and antigen-experienced cells. Significant beta diversity loss was already apparent by age around 40, declining roughly linearly. Samples with more naive T cells showed higher observed beta diversity.

With 2 bases removed from V and 6 bases from J, the gap between germline ends came to 10 bases. The germline gives CDR1 MNHEY, CDR2 SMNVEV (reference sequence). The CDR3 length is 14 residues. Material: blood. The clonotype comes from a man aged 18 to 30 in good health. J is TRBJ2-2 and V is TRBV27, with no clear D. In DNA form, the CDR3 reads TGTGCCAGCAGTTTACGGCCCCTGGCCGGGGAGCTGTTTTTT. Residues: CASSLRPLAGELFF.